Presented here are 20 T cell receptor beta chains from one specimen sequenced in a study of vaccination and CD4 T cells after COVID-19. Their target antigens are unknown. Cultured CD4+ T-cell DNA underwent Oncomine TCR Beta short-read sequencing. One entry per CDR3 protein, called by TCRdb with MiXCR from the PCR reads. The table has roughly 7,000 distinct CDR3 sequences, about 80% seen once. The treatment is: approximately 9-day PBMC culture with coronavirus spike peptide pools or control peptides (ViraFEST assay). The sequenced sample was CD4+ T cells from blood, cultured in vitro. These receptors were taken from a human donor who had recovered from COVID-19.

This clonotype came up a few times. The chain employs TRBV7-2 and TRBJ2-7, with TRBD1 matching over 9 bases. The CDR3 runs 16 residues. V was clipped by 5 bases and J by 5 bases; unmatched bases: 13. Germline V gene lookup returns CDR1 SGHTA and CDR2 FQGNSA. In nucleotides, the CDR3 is TGTGCCAGCAGCACCCAAACCGGGACAGGGACAGACGAGCAGTACTTC. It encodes CASSTQTGTGTDEQYF.

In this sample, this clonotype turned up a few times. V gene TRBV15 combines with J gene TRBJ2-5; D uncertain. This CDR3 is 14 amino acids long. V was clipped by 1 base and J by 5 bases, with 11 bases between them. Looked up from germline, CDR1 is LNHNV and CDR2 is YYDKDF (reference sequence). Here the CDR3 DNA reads TGTGCCACCAGCAGAGGGACCTTGAGCGAGACCCAGTACTTC. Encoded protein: CATSRGTLSETQYF.

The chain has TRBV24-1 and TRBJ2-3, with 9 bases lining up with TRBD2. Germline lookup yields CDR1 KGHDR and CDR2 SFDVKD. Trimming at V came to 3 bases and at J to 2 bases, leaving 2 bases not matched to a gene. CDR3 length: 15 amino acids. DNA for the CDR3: TGTGCCACCAGTGATCTAGCGGGACTCACAGATACGCAGTATTTT. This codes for CATSDLAGLTDTQYF.

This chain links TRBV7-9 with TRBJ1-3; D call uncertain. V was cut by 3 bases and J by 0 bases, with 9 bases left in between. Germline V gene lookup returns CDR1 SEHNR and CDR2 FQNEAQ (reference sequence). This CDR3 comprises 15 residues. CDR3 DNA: TGTGCCAGCAGCTTCGTGCTGAACTCTGGAAACACCATATATTTT. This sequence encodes CASSFVLNSGNTIYF.

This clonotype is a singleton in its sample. The DNA for the CDR3 is TGTGCCAGCAGTCTCTCTTTTGTGGTTAAGACTGAAGCTTTCTTT. Its translation: CASSLSFVVKTEAFF. This chain links TRBV6-1 with TRBJ1-1; the D is unclear. This CDR3 has 15 residues. Germline V gene data show CDR1 as MNHNS and CDR2 as SASEGT. The V gene lost 5 bases and the J gene lost 5 bases, with 18 bases spanning the gap.

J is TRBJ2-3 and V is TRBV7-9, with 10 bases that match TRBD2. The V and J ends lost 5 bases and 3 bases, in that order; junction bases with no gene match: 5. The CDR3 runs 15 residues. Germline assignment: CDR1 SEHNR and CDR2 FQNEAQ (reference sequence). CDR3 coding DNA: TGTGCCAGCAGCCAAGGGACTAGCGAGACAGATACGCAGTATTTT. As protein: CASSQGTSETDTQYF.

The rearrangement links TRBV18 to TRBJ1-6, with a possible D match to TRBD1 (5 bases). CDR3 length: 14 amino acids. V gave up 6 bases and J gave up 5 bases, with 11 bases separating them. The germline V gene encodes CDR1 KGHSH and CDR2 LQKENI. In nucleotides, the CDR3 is TGTGCCAGCTCTCAGGACAACGATAATTCACCCCTCCACTTT. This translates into CASSQDNDNSPLHF.

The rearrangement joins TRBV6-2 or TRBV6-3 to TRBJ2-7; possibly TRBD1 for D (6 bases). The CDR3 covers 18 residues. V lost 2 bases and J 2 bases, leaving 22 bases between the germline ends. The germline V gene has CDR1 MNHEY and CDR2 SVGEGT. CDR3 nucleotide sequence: TGTGCCAGCAGTTACATTCCGTTTAGGGGGAAGAGTACCTACGAGCAGTACTTC. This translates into CASSYIPFRGKSTYEQYF.

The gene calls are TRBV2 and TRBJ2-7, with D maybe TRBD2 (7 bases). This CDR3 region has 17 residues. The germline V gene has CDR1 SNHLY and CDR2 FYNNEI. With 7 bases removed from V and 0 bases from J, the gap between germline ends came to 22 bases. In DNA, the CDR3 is TGTGCCAGCACTAAGACTAGTTCGAGGGGGGGCTCCTACGAGCAGTACTTC. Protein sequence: CASTKTSSRGGSYEQYF.

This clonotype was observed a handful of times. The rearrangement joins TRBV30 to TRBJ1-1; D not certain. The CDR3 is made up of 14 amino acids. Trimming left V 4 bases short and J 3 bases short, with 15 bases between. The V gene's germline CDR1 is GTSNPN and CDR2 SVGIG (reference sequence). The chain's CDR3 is CAWTITVRDTEAFF. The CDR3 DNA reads TGTGCCTGGACCATAACGGTTAGGGACACTGAAGCTTTCTTT. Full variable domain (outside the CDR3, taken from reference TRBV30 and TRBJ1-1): SQTIHQWPATLVQPVGSPLSLECTVEGTSNPNLYWYRQAAGRGLQLLFYSVGIGQISSEVPQNLSASRPQDRQFILSSKKLLLSDSGFYLCAWTITVRDTEAFFGQGTRLTVV.

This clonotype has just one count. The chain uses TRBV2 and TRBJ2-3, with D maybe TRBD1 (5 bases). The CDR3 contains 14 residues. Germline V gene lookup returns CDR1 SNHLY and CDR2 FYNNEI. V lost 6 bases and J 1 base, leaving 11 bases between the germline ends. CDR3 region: CASSPIGGTDTQYF. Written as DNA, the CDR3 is TGTGCCAGCAGCCCCATAGGGGGCACAGATACGCAGTATTTT. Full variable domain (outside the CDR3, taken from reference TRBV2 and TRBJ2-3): EPEVTQTPSHQVTQMGQEVILRCVPISNHLYFYWYRQILGQKVEFLVSFYNNEISEKSEIFDDQFSVERPDGSNFTLKIRSTKLEDSAMYFCASSPIGGTDTQYFGPGTRLTVL.

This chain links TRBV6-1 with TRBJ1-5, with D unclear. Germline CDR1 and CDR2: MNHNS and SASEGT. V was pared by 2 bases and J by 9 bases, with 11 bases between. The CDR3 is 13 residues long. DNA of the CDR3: TGTGCCAGCAGTGAATTGGGGAGCGGGCCCCAGCATTTT. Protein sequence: CASSELGSGPQHF.

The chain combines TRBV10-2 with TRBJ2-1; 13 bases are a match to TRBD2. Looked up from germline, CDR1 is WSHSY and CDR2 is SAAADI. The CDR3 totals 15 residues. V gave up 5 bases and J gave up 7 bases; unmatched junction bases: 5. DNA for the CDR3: TGCGCCAGCAGTTCCGGGACTAGCGGGGTGAATGAGCAGTTCTTC. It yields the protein CASSSGTSGVNEQFF.

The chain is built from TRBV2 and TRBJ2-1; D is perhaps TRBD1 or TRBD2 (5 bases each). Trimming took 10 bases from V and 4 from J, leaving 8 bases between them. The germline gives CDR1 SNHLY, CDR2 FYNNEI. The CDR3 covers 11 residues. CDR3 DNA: TGTGCCACCGAGGGGTACAATGAGCAGTTCTTC. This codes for CATEGYNEQFF.

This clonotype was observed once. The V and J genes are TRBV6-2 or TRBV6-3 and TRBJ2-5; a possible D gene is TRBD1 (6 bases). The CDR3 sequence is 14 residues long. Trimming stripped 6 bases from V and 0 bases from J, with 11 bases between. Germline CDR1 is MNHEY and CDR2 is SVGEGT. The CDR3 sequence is CASSRDRYQETQYF. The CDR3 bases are TGTGCCAGCAGCCGTGACAGGTACCAAGAGACCCAGTACTTC.

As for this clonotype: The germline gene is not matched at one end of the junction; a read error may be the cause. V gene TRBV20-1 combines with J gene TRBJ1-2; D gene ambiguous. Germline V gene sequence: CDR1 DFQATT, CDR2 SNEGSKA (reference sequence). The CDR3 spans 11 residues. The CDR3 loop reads CSARTTNGYTF. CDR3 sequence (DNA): TGCAGCGCTAGAACTACAAATGGCTACACCTTC.

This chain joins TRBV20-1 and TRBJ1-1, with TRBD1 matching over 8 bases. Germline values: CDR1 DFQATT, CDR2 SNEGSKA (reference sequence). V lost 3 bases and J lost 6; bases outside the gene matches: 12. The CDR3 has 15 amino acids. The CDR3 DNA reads TGCAGTGCTAGGCCTCGGACAGGGAATAGGGCTGAAGCTTTCTTT. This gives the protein CSARPRTGNRAEAFF.

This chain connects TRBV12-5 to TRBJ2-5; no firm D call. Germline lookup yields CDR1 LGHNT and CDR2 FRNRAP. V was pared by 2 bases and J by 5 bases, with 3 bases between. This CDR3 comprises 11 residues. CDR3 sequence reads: CASGLSETQYF. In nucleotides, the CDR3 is TGTGCTAGTGGTTTGTCGGAGACCCAGTACTTC.

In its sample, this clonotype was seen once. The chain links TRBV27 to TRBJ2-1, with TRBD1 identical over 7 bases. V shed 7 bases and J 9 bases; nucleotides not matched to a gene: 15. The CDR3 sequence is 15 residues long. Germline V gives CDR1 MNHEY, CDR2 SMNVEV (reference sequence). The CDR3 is CASNTGAFTNSEQFF. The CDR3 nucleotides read TGTGCCAGCAACACAGGGGCGTTTACCAACAGTGAGCAGTTCTTC.

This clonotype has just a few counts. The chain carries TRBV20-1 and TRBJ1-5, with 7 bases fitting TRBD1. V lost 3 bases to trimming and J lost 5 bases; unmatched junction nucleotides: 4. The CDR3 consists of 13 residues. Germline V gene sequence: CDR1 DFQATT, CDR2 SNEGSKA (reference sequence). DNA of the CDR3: TGCAGTGCTAGGGACACAGGGGATCAGCCCCAGCATTTT. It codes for CSARDTGDQPQHF.